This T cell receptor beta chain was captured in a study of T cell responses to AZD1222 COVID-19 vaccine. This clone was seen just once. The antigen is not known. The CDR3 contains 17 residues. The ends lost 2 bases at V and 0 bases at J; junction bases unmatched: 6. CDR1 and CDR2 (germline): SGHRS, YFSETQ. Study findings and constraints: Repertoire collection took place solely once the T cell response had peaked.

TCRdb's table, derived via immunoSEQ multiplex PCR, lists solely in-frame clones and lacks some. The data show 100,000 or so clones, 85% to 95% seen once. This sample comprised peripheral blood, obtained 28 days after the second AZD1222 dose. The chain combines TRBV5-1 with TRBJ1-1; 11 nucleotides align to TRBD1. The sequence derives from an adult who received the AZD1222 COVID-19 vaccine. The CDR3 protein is CASSFAGTGGMNTEAFF. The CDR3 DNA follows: TGCGCCAGCAGCTTCGCCGGGACAGGGGGAATGAACACTGAAGCTTTCTTT.